These T cell receptor beta chains were read from a single sample in a study of molecular identifiers for immune sequencing clone quantification. From the PCR reads, TCRdb called clonotypes with MiXCR, one entry per CDR3 protein. In the table there are some 320,000 distinct CDR3 sequences, around 21% of which are singletons. The specimen sequenced was naive CD8+ T cells from blood, with Jurkat cell RNA spiked in. The receptors here all came from a human donor in good health. Some libraries in this study had Jurkat cell RNA spiked in. The CDR3 runs from the conserved cysteine through the conserved F or W. A D gene is named only where the DNA matches it firmly. Rows give clone size only sometimes, using once, few, many, or a class for an expanded clone.

v_gene	d_gene	abundance	j_gene	CDR3nt	CDR3aa
TRBV2	-	many	TRBJ2-7	TGTGCCAGCAGCTCGGCTAGCTACGAGCGGTACTTC	CASSSASYERYF
TRBV7-3	-	many	TRBJ1-1	TGTGCCAGCAGCCCTCCGTTGAGGCAGGGCGGCACTGAAGCTTTCTTT	CASSPPLRQGGTEAFF
TRBV6-5	-	many	TRBJ2-7	TGTGCCAGCAGTTACTACGGGAAGAGGCCCTACGAGCAGTACTTC	CASSYYGKRPYEQYF
TRBV20-1	TRBD2	few	TRBJ2-3	TGCAGTGCTACACCGTCCGTCGGTAGCGGGAGTTATGCAGATACGCAGTATTTT	CSATPSVGSGSYADTQYF
TRBV5-8	-	-	TRBJ2-3	TGTGCCAGCAGCTTTTCCGATACCAGGGGCCCCCTGACAGATACGCAGTATTTT	CASSFSDTRGPLTDTQYF
TRBV3-2	-	-	TRBJ2-2	TGTGCCAGCAGCCAAGAGGGGCAGGGGGTTAAGTACACCGGGGAGCTGTTTTTT	CASSQEGQGVKYTGELFF
TRBV20-1	TRBD1	many	TRBJ2-7	TGCAGTGCTAACCCCCACAGGGGCAGCTCCTACGAGCAGTACTTC	CSANPHRGSSYEQYF
TRBV7-9	TRBD1	-	TRBJ1-3	TGTGCCAGCAGCATGGGACAGCTAGTCTCTGGAGACACCATATGTTTT	CASSMGQLVSGDTICF
TRBV29-1	-	many	TRBJ1-1	TGCAGCGTTACGACAGGTTATAACACTGAAGCTTTCTTT	CSVTTGYNTEAFF
TRBV12-3/TRBV12-4	TRBD1	few	TRBJ2-3	TGTGCCAGCAGTTTCGACAGGGGGCACGCAGATACGCAGTATTTT	CASSFDRGHADTQYF
TRBV27	TRBD1	-	TRBJ2-7	TGTGCCAGCGGGACAGGGGGCAGCTACGAGCAGTACTTC	CASGTGGSYEQYF
TRBV9	TRBD1	many	TRBJ1-2	TGTGCCAGCAGCTCTCGGACAGGGGACAACTATGGCTACACCTTC	CASSSRTGDNYGYTF
TRBV7-8	-	-	TRBJ2-3	TGTGCCAGCAGCCTCGATGTTCAGGCGGCCACAGATACGCAGTATTTT	CASSLDVQAATDTQYF
TRBV4-1	-	few	TRBJ2-5	TGCGCCAGCAGCCAGGCCAACCAAGAGACCCAGTACTTC	CASSQANQETQYF
TRBV20-1	TRBD2	many	TRBJ2-7	TGCAGTGCTAGGGGACTAGCGGGAGAGTCCTACGAGCAGTACTTC	CSARGLAGESYEQYF
TRBV9	-	many	TRBJ1-6	TGTGCCAGCAGCGAAAGGGACGGAGGAAACCCTAATTCACCCCTCCACTTT	CASSERDGGNPNSPLHF
TRBV2	-	many	TRBJ2-7	TGTGCCAGCAGTGAGTATAGCCCGACGTCCTACGAGCAGTACTTC	CASSEYSPTSYEQYF
TRBV7-6	-	many	TRBJ2-3	TGTGCCAGCAGCCCACTATCTAGGAACACAGATACGCAGTATTTT	CASSPLSRNTDTQYF
TRBV28	-	many	TRBJ1-4	TGTGCCAGCAGTAAGGGAAGGACTAATGAAAAACTGTTTTTT	CASSKGRTNEKLFF
TRBV11-2	TRBD1	many	TRBJ1-2	TGTGCCAGCAGTCTCCAAACCACAGGGGGAGGCTATGGCTACACCTTC	CASSLQTTGGGYGYTF
TRBV30	-	-	TRBJ1-5	TGTGCCTGGAGTGTAAGGTGGTCTTTGCATCAGCCCCAGCATTTT	CAWSVRWSLHQPQHF
TRBV27	-	many	TRBJ2-5	TGTGCCAGCAGTTTCCGGGGAGGAGAGACCCAGTACTTC	CASSFRGGETQYF
TRBV2	TRBD1	few	TRBJ1-2	TGTGCCAGCAGTGAAGTCCCGGGACAGTACTATGGCTACACCTTC	CASSEVPGQYYGYTF